This T cell receptor (beta chain) was captured by sequencing in a study of T cells in tuberculosis. Across the whole study: This South African cohort compared adolescents with or without latent tuberculosis against adults with active tuberculosis.

TCRdb keeps only in-frame clones here, not all; method: immunoSEQ multiplex PCR. The sample consists of 35,000 to 45,000 clones, roughly 94% of them appearing once. This CDR3 spans 13 amino acids. Per germline, CDR1 SEHNR and CDR2 FQNEAQ (reference sequence). Trimming removed 5 bases at V and 1 base at J, with 7 bases between. Study results and limitations: Smaller alpha distances in active tuberculosis partly reflected shorter CDR3-alpha lengths. Classification accuracy was around 90% (AUROC 0.90) with the GMM-specific repertoire.

Of note for this clone: Its target is unknown.

This receptor was taken from a donor aged 5 to 30 with latent tuberculosis or without tuberculosis infection. Some clones in this sample may be carry-over from other donors' samples. Sequencing was carried out using PBMCs. This sequence joins TRBV7-9 and TRBJ2-3; D gene uncertain. CDR3 region: CASSLLGTDTQYF. The CDR3 DNA reads TGTGCCAGCAGCCTTCTCGGCACAGATACGCAGTATTTT. Based on the CDR3 plus reference TRBV7-9 and TRBJ2-3, the full variable domain is DTGVSQNPRHKITKRGQNVTFRCDPISEHNRLYWYRQTLGQGPEFLTYFQNEAQLEKSRLLSDRFSAERPKGSFSTLEIQRTEQGDSAMYLCASSLLGTDTQYFGPGTRLTVL.